Included here is one T cell receptor beta chain sequence, with context. The record originates from a study of control samples from healthy donors and cancer patients. The CDR3 sequence is 15 residues long. The V segment lost 3 bases and the J segment 6 bases; nucleotides outside the gene matches: 7. In germline, CDR1 is MNHEY, CDR2 SMNVEV (reference sequence). The repertoire was sequenced with immunoSEQ multiplex PCR; TCRdb's copy has only in-frame clones and lacks some. Counted here are 130,000 or so clones, nearly 90% occurring once; the ten biggest clones make up around 6.9%. The origin of this receptor is a man in his forties or fifties with head and neck cancer. The chain couples TRBV27 to TRBJ1-1; TRBD1 matches 10 bases. The sample was PBMCs. The CDR3: CASSLWTGGRAEAFF. For the CDR3, the DNA is TGTGCCAGCAGTTTGTGGACAGGGGGAAGAGCTGAAGCTTTCTTT.